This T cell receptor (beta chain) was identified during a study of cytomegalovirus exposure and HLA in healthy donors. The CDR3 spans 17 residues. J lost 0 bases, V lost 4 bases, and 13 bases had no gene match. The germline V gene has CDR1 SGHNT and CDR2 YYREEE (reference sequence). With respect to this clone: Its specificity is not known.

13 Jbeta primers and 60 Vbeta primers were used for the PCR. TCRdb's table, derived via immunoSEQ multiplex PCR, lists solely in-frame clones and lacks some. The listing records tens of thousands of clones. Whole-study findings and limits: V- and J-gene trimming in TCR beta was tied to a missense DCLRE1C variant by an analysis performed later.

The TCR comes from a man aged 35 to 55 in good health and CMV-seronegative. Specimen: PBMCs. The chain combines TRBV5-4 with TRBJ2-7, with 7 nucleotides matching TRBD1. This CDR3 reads CASSPDRADTSSYEQYF. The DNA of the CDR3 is TGTGCCAGCAGCCCCGACAGGGCAGATACCAGCTCCTACGAGCAGTACTTC.